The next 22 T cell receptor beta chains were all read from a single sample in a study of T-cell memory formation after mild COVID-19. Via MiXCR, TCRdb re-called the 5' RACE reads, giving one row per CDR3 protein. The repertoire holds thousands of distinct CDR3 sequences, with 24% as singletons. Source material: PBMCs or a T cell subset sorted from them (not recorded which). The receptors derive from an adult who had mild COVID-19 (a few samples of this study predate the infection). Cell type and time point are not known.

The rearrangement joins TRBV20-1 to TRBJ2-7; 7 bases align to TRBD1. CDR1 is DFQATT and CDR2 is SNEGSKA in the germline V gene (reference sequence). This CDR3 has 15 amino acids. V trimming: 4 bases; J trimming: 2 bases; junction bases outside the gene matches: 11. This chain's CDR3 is CSATGTDPDPYEQYF. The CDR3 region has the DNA TGCAGTGCTACCGGGACAGATCCCGACCCCTACGAGCAGTACTTC.

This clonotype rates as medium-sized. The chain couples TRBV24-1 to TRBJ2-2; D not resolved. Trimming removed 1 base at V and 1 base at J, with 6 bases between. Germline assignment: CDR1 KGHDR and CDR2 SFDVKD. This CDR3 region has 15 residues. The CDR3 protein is CATSDFALNTGELFF. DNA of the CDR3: TGTGCCACCAGTGATTTTGCTTTGAACACCGGGGAGCTGTTTTTT.

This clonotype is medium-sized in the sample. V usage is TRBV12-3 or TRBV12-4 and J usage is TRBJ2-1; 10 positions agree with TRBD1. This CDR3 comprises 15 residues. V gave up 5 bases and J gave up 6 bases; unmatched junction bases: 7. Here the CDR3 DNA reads TGTGCCAGCAGTCCACGGGACAGGGGAGGCAATGAGCAGTTCTTC. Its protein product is CASSPRDRGGNEQFF.

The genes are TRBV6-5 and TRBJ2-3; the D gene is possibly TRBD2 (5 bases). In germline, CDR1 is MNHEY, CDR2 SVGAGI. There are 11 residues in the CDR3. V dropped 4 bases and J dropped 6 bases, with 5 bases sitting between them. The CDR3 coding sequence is TGTGCCAGCAGTTCGGGGGATACGCAGTATTTT. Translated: CASSSGDTQYF.

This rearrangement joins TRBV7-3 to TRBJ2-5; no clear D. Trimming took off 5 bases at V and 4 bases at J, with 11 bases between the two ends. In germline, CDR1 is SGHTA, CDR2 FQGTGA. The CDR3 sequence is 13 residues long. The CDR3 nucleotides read TGTGCCAGCAGCCGGGCGTCAGGAGAGACCCAGTACTTC. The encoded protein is CASSRASGETQYF.

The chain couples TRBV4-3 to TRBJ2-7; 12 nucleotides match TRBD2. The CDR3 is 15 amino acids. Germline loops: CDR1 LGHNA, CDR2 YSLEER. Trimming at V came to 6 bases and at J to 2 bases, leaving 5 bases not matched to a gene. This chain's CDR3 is CASSTGLAGPYEQYF. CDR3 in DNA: TGCGCCAGCAGTACAGGACTAGCGGGACCCTACGAGCAGTACTTC.

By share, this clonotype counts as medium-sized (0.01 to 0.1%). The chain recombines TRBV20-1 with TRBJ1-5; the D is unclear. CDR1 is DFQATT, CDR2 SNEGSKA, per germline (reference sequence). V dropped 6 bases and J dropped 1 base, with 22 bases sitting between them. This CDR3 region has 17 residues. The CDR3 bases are TGCAGTGCCCAGACCCACCGGGAGACACCCAGCAATCAGCCCCAGCATTTT. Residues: CSAQTHRETPSNQPQHF.

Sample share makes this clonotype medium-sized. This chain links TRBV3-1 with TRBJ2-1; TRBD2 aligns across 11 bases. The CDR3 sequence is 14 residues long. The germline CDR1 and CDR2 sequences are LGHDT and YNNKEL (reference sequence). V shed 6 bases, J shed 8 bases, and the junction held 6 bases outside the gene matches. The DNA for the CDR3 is TGTGCCAGCAGTTCGATAGCGGGGGGGCATGAGCAGTTCTTC. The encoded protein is CASSSIAGGHEQFF.

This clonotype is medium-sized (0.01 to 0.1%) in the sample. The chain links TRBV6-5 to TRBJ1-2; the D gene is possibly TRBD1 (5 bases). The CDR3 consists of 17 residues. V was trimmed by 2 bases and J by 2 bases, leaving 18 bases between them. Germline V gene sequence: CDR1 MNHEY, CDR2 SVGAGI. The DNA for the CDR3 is TGTGCCAGCAGTTACATATCTGGGGGACGGAGAAACTATGGCTACACCTTC. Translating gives CASSYISGGRRNYGYTF.

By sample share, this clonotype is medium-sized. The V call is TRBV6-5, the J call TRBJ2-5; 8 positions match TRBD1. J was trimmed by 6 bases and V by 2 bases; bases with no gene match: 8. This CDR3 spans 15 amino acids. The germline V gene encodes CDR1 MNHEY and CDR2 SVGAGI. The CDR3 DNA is TGTGCCAGCAGTTACGTGCAGGGGGCGGCGCAGACCCAGTACTTC. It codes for CASSYVQGAAQTQYF.

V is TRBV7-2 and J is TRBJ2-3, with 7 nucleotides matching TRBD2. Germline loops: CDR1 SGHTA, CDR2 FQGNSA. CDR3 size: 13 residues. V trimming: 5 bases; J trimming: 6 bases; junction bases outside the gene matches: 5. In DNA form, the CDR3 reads TGTGCCAGCAGCCGCGAAGCGGGGGATACGCAGTATTTT. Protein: CASSREAGDTQYF.

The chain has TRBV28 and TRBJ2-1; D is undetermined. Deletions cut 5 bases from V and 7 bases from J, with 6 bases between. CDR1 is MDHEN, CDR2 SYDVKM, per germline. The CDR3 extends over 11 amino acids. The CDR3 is CASSTPNEQFF. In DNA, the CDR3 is TGTGCCAGCAGTACTCCTAATGAGCAGTTCTTC.

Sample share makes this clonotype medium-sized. The CDR3 nucleotides read TGTGCCATCAGTGAGTCACGGAGGTTCACTGAAGCTTTCTTT. Its protein product is CAISESRRFTEAFF. This rearrangement joins TRBV10-3 to TRBJ1-1, with D uncertain. Germline CDR1 and CDR2: ENHRY and SYGVKD. The V end was cut by 0 bases, the J end by 4 bases, with 9 bases between. This CDR3 comprises 14 residues.

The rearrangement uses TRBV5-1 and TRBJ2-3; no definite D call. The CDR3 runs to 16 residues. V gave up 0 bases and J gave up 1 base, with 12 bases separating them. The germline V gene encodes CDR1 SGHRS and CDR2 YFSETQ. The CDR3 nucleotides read TGCGCCAGCAGCTTGGCCCTTCTATCGGGCACAGATACGCAGTATTTT. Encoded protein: CASSLALLSGTDTQYF.

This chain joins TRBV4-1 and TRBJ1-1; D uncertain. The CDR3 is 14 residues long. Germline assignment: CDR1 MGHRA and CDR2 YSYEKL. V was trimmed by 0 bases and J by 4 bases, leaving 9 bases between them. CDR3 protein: CASSQDGRRTEAFF. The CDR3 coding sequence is TGCGCCAGCAGCCAAGACGGCCGGCGCACTGAAGCTTTCTTT.

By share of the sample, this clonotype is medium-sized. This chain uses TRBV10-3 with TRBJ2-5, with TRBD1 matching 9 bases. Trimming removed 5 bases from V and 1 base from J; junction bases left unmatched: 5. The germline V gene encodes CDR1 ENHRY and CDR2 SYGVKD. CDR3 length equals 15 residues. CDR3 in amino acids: CAISPRDRVQETQYF. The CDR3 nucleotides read TGTGCCATCAGTCCCCGGGACAGGGTCCAAGAGACCCAGTACTTC.

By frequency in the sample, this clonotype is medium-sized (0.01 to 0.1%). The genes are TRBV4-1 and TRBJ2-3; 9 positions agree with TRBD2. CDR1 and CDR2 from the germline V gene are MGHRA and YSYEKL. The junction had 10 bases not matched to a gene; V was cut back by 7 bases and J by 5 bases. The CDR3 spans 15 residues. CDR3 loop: CASNLAGGAEDTQYF. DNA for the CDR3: TGCGCCAGCAACCTCGCGGGGGGGGCGGAAGATACGCAGTATTTT.

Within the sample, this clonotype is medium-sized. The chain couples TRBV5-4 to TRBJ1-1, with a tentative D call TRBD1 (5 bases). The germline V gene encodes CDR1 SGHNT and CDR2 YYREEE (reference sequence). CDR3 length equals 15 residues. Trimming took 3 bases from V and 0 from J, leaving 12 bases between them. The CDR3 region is CASSSRGGLNTEAFF. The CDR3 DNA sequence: TGTGCCAGCAGCTCTCGTGGGGGTTTGAACACTGAAGCTTTCTTT.

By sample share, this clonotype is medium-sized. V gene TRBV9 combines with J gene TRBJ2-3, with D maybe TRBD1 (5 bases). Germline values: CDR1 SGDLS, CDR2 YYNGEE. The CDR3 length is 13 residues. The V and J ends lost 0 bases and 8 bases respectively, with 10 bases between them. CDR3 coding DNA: TGTGCCAGCAGCGTAGCCCCTGGGGCTACGCAGTATTTT. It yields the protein CASSVAPGATQYF.

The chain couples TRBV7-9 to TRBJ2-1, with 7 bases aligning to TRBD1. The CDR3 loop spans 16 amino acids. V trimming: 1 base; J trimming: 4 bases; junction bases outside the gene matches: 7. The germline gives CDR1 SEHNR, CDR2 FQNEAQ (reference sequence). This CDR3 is CASSLVSGTAYNEQFF. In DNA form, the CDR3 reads TGTGCCAGCAGCTTAGTATCCGGGACAGCATACAATGAGCAGTTCTTC.

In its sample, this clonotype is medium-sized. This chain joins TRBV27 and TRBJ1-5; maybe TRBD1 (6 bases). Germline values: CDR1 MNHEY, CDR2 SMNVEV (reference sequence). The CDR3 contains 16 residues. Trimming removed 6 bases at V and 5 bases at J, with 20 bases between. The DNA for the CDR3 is TGTGCCAGCAGACCCCAGGGGCAGGGCGTTTATCAGCCCCAGCATTTT. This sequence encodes CASRPQGQGVYQPQHF.

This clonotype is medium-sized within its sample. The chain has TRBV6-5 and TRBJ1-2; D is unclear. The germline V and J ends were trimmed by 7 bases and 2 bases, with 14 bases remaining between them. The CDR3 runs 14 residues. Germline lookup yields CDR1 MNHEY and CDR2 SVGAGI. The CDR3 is CASIPRQFNYGYTF. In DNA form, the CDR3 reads TGTGCCAGCATCCCGCGGCAGTTCAACTATGGCTACACCTTC.